This T cell receptor beta chain emerged from a study of blood T cell repertoires in COVID-19 (dated by TCRdb to 2019 to 2021). Looking at the study overall: Samples from collaborators originated in the United States, Italy and Spain and spanned both the acute and convalescent phases of COVID-19. A freely available public database, intended as a resource for researchers studying the immune response to SARS-CoV-2, is where the repertoires were released. Subjects who had been exposed to COVID-19, were actively infected with it, or had recovered from it provided the deeply sampled blood TCRbeta repertoires that made up the dataset. Where available, HLA class I and class II types were obtained from metadata supplied by the sample provider rather than from assay-based typing. A de-identified subject ID, COVID-19 status, age in years and sex were almost always included in the sample metadata. Samples came from the ongoing ImmuneRACE study (first 160 participants) plus 1,254 subjects from 6 global collaborators. The prospective study material was composed of cDNA or gDNA derived from T cells, B-cell-depleted T cells, or PBMCs.

The immunoSEQ Assay, a bias-controlled multiplex PCR, was used to amplify TCRbeta CDR3 regions from genomic DNA. Under the source paper's analysis protocol: Nucleated cell counts per sample were estimated from amplification of reference gene primers within the assay. Sequence reads were collapsed and filtered to measure the absolute abundance of every unique TCRbeta CDR3 rearrangement. For each sample, productive Simpson clonality was calculated as the square root of Simpson's diversity index across productive rearrangements. TCRdb mirrors the immuneACCESS table, restricted to in-frame sequences. Some clones are absent from its copies; in checked studies, under half trace to an unresolved V gene, and the reason for the others is unknown. V, J and clone size were drawn from that table, and D and trimming were deduced from the DNA. The sample has around 120,000 clones on record, 71% of them singletons. The top ten clones comprise under 1% of the sample.

Comment on this clone: Its antigen is not yet known. It has no much larger one-base neighbor in the sample; base qualities were not kept.

Overall results and qualifications from the work: Clinical and demographic metadata were provided uncurated, with the amount varying by source and participant.

Collaborating institutions collected whole blood in K2EDTA tubes following their own protocols. For TCRbeta analysis, collaborators shipped samples in one of three forms: frozen whole blood, isolated PBMCs, or DNA extracted from either of those sample types. The receptor was derived from a human donor with acute or convalescent COVID-19. The donor label of this sample is uncertain. Sample: peripheral blood.

The CDR3: CAIKREGTEAFF. At the DNA level, the sequence is TGTGCCATCAAGAGGGAAGGCACTGAAGCTTTCTTT. The chain joins TRBV10-3 to TRBJ1-1; the D gene cannot be resolved reliably. The trim is 7 bases for V and 4 bases for J, with a gap of 10 bases between the germline ends. CDR1 and CDR2 are read off the germline V gene as ENHRY and SYGVKD. From cysteine to phenylalanine, the CDR3 is 12 amino acids long. Kept here is only the CDR3 DNA, which spans 36 bases and is read in frame from base 1.